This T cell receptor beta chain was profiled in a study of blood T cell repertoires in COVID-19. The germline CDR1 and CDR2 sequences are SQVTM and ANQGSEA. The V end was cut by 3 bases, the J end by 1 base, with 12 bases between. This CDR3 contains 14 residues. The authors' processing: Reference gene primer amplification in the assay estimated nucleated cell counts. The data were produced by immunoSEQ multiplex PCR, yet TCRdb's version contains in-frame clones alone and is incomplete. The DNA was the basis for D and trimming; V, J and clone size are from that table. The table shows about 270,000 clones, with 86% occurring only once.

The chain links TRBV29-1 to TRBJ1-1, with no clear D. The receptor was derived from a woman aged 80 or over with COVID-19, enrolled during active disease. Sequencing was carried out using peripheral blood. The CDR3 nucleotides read TGCAGCGTTGATCAGGTCGGCGCGAACACTGAAGCTTTCTTT. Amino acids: CSVDQVGANTEAFF.